This is a list of T cell receptor beta chains from one sample in a study of early T cells in non-severe SARS-CoV-2 infection. Using its own MiXCR run on the 5' RACE reads, TCRdb lists one record per CDR3 protein. The sample includes about 82,000 distinct CDR3 sequences, about 13% of them seen just once. Sequencing was done on a sample of whole blood. These receptors came from an adult who was a healthcare worker with PCR-confirmed SARS-CoV-2 infection or an uninfected control (not recorded which). The CDR3 runs from the conserved cysteine through the conserved F or W. A D gene is named only where the DNA matches it firmly. Expanded clones get a size class; other rows say once, few or many, or leave the size out.

TRBJ2-6	.	TRBD1	TRBV5-1	CASSFFSRTGDTGANVLTF	TGCGCCAGCAGTTTTTTCTCCCGGACAGGGGACACTGGGGCCAACGTCCTGACTTTC
TRBJ2-3	.	.	TRBV20-1	CSAMGGANVDTQYF	TGCAGTGCCATGGGGGGGGCAAATGTAGATACGCAGTATTTT
TRBJ2-1	few	TRBD2	TRBV15	CATSRVASGGVRFF	TGTGCCACCAGCAGAGTGGCTAGCGGGGGCGTGCGGTTCTTC
TRBJ2-4	.	.	TRBV10-1	CASSESSGIQYF	TGCGCCAGCAGTGAGTCCTCGGGCATTCAGTACTTC
TRBJ2-5	many	.	TRBV7-6	CASSLVETQYF	TGTGCCAGCAGCTTAGTAGAGACCCAGTACTTC
TRBJ1-1	many	TRBD1	TRBV25-1	CASSAPGTGFFVAEAFF	TGTGCCAGCAGTGCCCCCGGGACAGGGTTTTTCGTGGCTGAAGCTTTCTTT
TRBJ1-5	many	TRBD1	TRBV24-1	CATSDYRGEKDNQPQHF	TGTGCCACCAGTGATTACAGGGGGGAAAAGGACAATCAGCCCCAGCATTTT
TRBJ1-4	.	.	TRBV20-1	CSARDRVKLFF	TGCAGTGCTAGAGATCGGGTAAAACTGTTTTTT
TRBJ2-3	.	.	TRBV7-8	CATKERDTQYF	TGTGCCACTAAGGAGAGAGATACGCAGTATTTT
TRBJ2-1	.	.	TRBV5-1	CASSKTGSYNEQFF	TGCGCCAGCAGCAAGACGGGCTCCTACAATGAGCAGTTCTTC
TRBJ1-1	.	.	TRBV5-1	CASSAANMNTEAFF	TGCGCCAGCAGCGCGGCGAACATGAACACTGAAGCTTTCTTT
TRBJ2-3	.	.	TRBV7-3	CASSLNSQSTDTQYF	TGTGCCAGCAGCTTAAATAGTCAAAGCACAGATACGCAGTATTTT
TRBJ1-5	many	.	TRBV20-1	CSAPAGTKSGNQPQHF	TGCAGTGCGCCAGCCGGGACAAAGAGTGGCAATCAGCCCCAGCATTTT
TRBJ2-7	.	.	TRBV20-1	CSAVLSVRDSNEQYF	TGCAGTGCTGTCCTTTCTGTTAGGGACTCCAACGAGCAGTACTTC
TRBJ1-5	few	.	TRBV20-1	CSARGGQPQHF	TGCAGTGCTAGAGGAGGGCAGCCCCAGCATTTT
TRBJ2-1	many	TRBD1	TRBV2	CASRVLGTGIDEQFF	TGTGCCAGCAGGGTCCTTGGGACAGGGATCGATGAGCAGTTCTTC
TRBJ2-3	many	.	TRBV25-1	CASSERAAFTQYF	TGTGCCAGCAGTGAACGGGCGGCATTCACGCAGTATTTT
TRBJ2-7	few	.	TRBV20-1	CSASVWTEQYF	TGCAGTGCTTCGGTCTGGACGGAGCAGTACTTC
TRBJ2-5	.	.	TRBV7-9	CASSYLPGLETQYF	TGTGCCAGCAGCTATCTTCCGGGACTGGAGACCCAGTACTTC
TRBJ2-1	.	TRBD2	TRBV20-1	CSARDSGSRSYNEQFF	TGCAGTGCTAGAGATAGCGGGAGTCGCTCCTACAATGAGCAGTTCTTC
TRBJ2-3	few	TRBD1	TRBV5-1	CASTPGQGIDTQYF	TGCGCCAGCACCCCGGGACAGGGAATAGATACGCAGTATTTT
TRBJ1-2	few	.	TRBV7-2	CASSPEIKYGYTF	TGTGCCAGCAGCCCAGAAATAAAGTATGGCTACACCTTC
TRBJ2-6	few	.	TRBV28	CASRLAWGSSGANVLTF	TGTGCCAGCAGGCTAGCATGGGGCAGCTCTGGGGCCAACGTCCTGACTTTC
TRBJ2-1	many	TRBD2	TRBV7-7	CASSPSSGQSYNEQFF	TGTGCTAGCAGCCCTTCTAGCGGGCAATCCTACAATGAGCAGTTCTTC
TRBJ2-7	many	.	TRBV5-5	CASSLDSQGGYEQYF	TGTGCCAGCAGCTTGGACTCCCAAGGGGGATACGAGCAGTACTTC
TRBJ2-5	.	.	TRBV7-3	CASSPSRALLETQYF	TGTGCCAGCAGCCCCAGCCGGGCACTTCTGGAGACCCAGTACTTC
TRBJ2-7	few	.	TRBV7-9	CASTIPGPEGRYEQYF	TGTGCCAGCACCATCCCCGGGCCCGAGGGGAGATACGAGCAGTACTTC
TRBJ2-2	few	TRBD2	TRBV20-1	CSARETSGDTGELFF	TGCAGTGCTAGAGAAACTAGCGGGGACACCGGGGAGCTGTTTTTT
TRBJ2-3	few	.	TRBV30	CAWSRGALDTQYF	TGTGCCTGGAGTCGGGGGGCTCTAGATACGCAGTATTTT
TRBJ1-3	.	.	TRBV7-8	CASSPRGRGSGNTIYF	TGTGCCAGCAGCCCCAGGGGCAGGGGCTCTGGAAACACCATATATTTT
TRBJ1-2	.	.	TRBV14	CASSQVFVGGYTF	TGTGCCAGCAGCCAAGTATTCGTAGGGGGCTACACCTTC
TRBJ2-1	.	.	TRBV24-1	CATSDPSPNNEQFF	TGTGCCACCAGTGATCCGAGTCCTAACAATGAGCAGTTCTTC
TRBJ2-5	.	TRBD2	TRBV29-1	CSVGGLAERGAQYF	TGCAGCGTTGGCGGACTAGCGGAGAGGGGTGCCCAGTACTTC
TRBJ2-3	once	TRBD2	TRBV30	CACSSGKTDTQYF	TGTGCCTGTTCTAGCGGGAAGACAGATACGCAGTATTTT
TRBJ2-2	.	TRBD2	TRBV5-1	CASSPGLAGAEVISDTGELFF	TGCGCCAGCAGCCCGGGACTAGCGGGGGCAGAGGTTATTTCGGACACCGGGGAGCTGTTTTTT
TRBJ2-7	many	.	TRBV27	CASSLYEQYF	TGTGCCAGCAGTTTATACGAGCAGTACTTC